This TCR beta chain was documented in a study of T-cell reconstitution after alpha-beta-depleted transplantation in children. Unique molecular identifiers featured in how the TCRbeta library was prepared. TCRdb re-called the PCR reads through MiXCR, storing one row per CDR3 protein. This sample has approximately 400,000 distinct CDR3 sequences, with roughly a tenth found just once. The CDR3 sequence is 13 residues long. Deletions cut 1 base from V and 9 bases from J, with 11 bases between. The germline V gene encodes CDR1 SGDLS and CDR2 YYNGEE. The source is a human donor who donated a stem cell graft to a child with acute myeloid leukemia. The gene calls are TRBV9 and TRBJ1-5; no reliable D call. Specimen: PBMCs from the stem cell graft donor, collected from the stem cell graft. The CDR3 loop reads CASSVMGYGPQHF. The CDR3 DNA follows: TGTGCCAGCAGCGTAATGGGCTATGGGCCCCAGCATTTT.